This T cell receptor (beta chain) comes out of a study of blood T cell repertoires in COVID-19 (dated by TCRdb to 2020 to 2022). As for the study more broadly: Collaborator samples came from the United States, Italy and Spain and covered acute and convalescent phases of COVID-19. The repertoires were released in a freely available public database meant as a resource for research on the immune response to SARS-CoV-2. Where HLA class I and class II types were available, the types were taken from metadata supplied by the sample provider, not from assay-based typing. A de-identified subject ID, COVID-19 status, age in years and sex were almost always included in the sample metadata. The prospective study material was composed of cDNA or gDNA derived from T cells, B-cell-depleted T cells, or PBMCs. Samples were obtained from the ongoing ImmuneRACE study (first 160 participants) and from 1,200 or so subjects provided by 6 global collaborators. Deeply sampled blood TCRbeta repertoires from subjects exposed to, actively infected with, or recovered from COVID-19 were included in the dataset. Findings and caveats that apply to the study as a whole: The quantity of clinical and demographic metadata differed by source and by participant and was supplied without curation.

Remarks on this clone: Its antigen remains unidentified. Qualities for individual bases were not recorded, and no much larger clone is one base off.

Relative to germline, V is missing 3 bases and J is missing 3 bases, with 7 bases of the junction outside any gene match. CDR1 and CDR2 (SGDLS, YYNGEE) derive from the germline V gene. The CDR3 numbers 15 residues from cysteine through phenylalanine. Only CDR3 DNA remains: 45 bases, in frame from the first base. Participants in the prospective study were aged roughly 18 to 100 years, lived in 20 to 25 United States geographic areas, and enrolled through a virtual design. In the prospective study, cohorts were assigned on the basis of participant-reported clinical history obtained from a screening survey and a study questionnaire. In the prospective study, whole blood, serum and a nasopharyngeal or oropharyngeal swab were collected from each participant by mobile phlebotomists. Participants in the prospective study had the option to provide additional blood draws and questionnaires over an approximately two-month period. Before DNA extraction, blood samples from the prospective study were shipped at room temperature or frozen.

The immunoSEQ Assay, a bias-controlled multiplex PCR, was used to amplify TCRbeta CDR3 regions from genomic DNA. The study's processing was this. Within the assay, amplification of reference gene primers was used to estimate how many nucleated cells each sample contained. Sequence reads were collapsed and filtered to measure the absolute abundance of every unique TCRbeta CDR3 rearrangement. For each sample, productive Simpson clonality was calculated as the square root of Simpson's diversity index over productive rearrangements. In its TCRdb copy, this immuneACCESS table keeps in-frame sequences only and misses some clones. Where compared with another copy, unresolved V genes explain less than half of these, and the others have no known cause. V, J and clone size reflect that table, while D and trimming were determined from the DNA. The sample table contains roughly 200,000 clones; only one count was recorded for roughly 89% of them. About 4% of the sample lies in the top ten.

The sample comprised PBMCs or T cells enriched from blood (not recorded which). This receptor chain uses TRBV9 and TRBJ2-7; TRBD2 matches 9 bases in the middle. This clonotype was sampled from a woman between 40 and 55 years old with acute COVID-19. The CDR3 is CASSASGGTLYEQYF. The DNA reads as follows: TGTGCCAGCAGCGCGAGCGGGGGGACCCTCTACGAGCAGTACTTC.